Presented here are 17 T cell receptor beta chains from one specimen sequenced in a study of shared clonotypes between healthy human individuals. Sequenced by immunoSEQ multiplex PCR; TCRdb stores in-frame clones only, minus some. There are millions of clones in the sample; 90% to 95% occur only once, and about 0.39% lies in the top ten. Material: naive CD4+ T cells from PBMCs. Subset defined: CD45RA+ positively selected. The receptors were sampled from a man younger than 35 in good health. Some clones in this sample may be carry-over from other donors' samples.

The V gene is TRBV6-1, the J gene TRBJ2-7; no definite D call. The CDR3 is 13 amino acids. Germline CDR1 and CDR2: MNHNS and SASEGT. V lost 0 bases and J lost 5, with 8 bases in between. The CDR3 DNA reads TGTGCCAGCAGTGAAGCGAGATCGAACGAGCAGTACTTC. Translating gives CASSEARSNEQYF.

The chain uses TRBV4-2 and TRBJ2-1; D not certain. Trimming took 1 base from V and 9 from J, leaving 16 bases between them. The CDR3 is made up of 15 amino acids. Germline CDR1 is LGHNA and CDR2 is YNFKEQ. The CDR3 DNA sequence: TGTGCCAGCAGCCAAGCCTCAACGACGCATCCTGAGCAGTTCTTC. Its protein product is CASSQASTTHPEQFF.

The rearrangement uses TRBV7-8 and TRBJ2-7, with unresolved D. CDR1 SGHVS and CDR2 FQNEAQ come from the germline V gene. Trimming left V 1 base short and J 2 bases short, with 15 bases between. The CDR3 is 16 amino acids. CDR3 in DNA: TGTGCCAGCAGCTTAGGGGTGGGTAAAGGGCCCTACGAGCAGTACTTC. Protein sequence: CASSLGVGKGPYEQYF. Using reference TRBV7-8 and TRBJ2-7 for the parts outside the CDR3, the full variable domain is GAGVSQSPRYKVAKRGQDVALRCDPISGHVSLFWYQQALGQGPEFLTYFQNEAQLDKSGLPSDRFFAERPEGSVSTLKIQRTQQEDSAVYLCASSLGVGKGPYEQYFGPGTRLTVT.

The rearrangement links TRBV12-5 to TRBJ2-1; 9 bases are shared with TRBD2. V was pared by 1 base and J by 9 bases, with 10 bases of the junction left unmatched. CDR3 size: 16 residues. From germline, CDR1 is LGHNT and CDR2 FRNRAP. In DNA, the CDR3 is TGTGCTAGTGGTTTGGGGGGTCGCGGGAGGGGTGGTGAGCAGTTCTTC. Encoded protein: CASGLGGRGRGGEQFF.

The chain carries TRBV28 and TRBJ2-1; D perhaps matches TRBD1 (6 bases). V lost 6 bases and J 6 bases, leaving 12 bases between the germline ends. This CDR3 contains 13 residues. Germline CDR1 MDHEN, CDR2 SYDVKM. The CDR3 coding sequence is TGTGCCAGCAGATTGACAGGAACCAATGAGCAGTTCTTC. It encodes CASRLTGTNEQFF.

In regard to this clone: The same CDR3 is also encoded by other DNA sequences in this sample. As DNA, the CDR3 is TGTGCCACCAGCAGGGATCTGGGCAGTTACGAGCAGTACTTC. It yields the protein CATSRDLGSYEQYF. This sequence joins TRBV15 and TRBJ2-7, with no clear D. V was shortened by 3 bases and J by 4 bases, with 13 bases between the two germline ends. Germline values: CDR1 LNHNV, CDR2 YYDKDF (reference sequence). The CDR3 extends over 14 amino acids.

This clone was recorded once. The chain couples TRBV11-3 to TRBJ2-2; TRBD1 might be the D (5 bases). Germline V gene data show CDR1 as SGHNT and CDR2 as YENEEA. V shed 3 bases and J shed 7 bases, with 21 bases lying between them. CDR3 length: 17 amino acids. CDR3 region: CASSFHSQGRPYGELFF. In nucleotides, the CDR3 is TGTGCCAGCAGCTTCCACTCTCAGGGTCGTCCGTACGGGGAGCTGTTTTTT.

This clone was counted a single time. The V gene is TRBV5-1, the J gene TRBJ1-5; D possibly corresponds to TRBD1 (5 bases). The CDR3 is 20 amino acids. Trimming removed 3 bases at V and 0 bases at J, with 25 bases between. Germline CDR1 is SGHRS and CDR2 is YFSETQ. The DNA for the CDR3 is TGCGCCAGCAGCTCCGGGGAGAGGTCATCACAGGACTATAGCAATCAGCCCCAGCATTTT. Its protein is CASSSGERSSQDYSNQPQHF.

The J gene is TRBJ1-4, the V gene TRBV6-1; 7 bases align to TRBD1. The CDR3 has 13 residues. Germline V gene sequence: CDR1 MNHNS, CDR2 SASEGT. The V and J ends lost 6 bases and 7 bases, in that order; junction bases with no gene match: 5. CDR3 protein: CASRTGAREKLFF. The CDR3 coding sequence is TGTGCCAGCAGAACAGGGGCCCGTGAAAAACTGTTTTTT.

Turning to this clone: Other DNA sequences from this sample encode an identical CDR3 as well. The V call is TRBV9, the J call TRBJ1-1; the D gene is possibly TRBD1 (5 bases). The CDR3 loop spans 14 amino acids. Between the trimmed V and J ends, which lost 0 bases and 2 bases, there was a span of 8 bases. Looked up from germline, CDR1 is SGDLS and CDR2 is YYNGEE. The CDR3 protein is CASSVGDRNTEAFF. The CDR3 coding sequence is TGTGCCAGCAGCGTAGGCGACAGAAACACTGAAGCTTTCTTT.

The V gene is TRBV7-2, the J gene TRBJ1-1, with a tentative D call TRBD1 (5 bases). The CDR3 spans 16 residues. Germline V lookup: CDR1 SGHTA, CDR2 FQGNSA. Trimming cost V 5 bases and J 3 bases, with 19 bases left between them. CDR3 region: CASSPSGGAGDTEAFF. CDR3 nucleotides: TGTGCCAGCAGCCCCTCGGGTGGGGCGGGGGACACTGAAGCTTTCTTT. Based on the CDR3 plus reference TRBV7-2 and TRBJ1-1, the full variable domain is GAGVSQSPSNKVTEKGKDVELRCDPISGHTALYWYRQSLGQGLEFLIYFQGNSAPDKSGLPSDRFSAERTGGSVSTLTIQRTQQEDSAVYLCASSPSGGAGDTEAFFGQGTRLTVV.

The chain is built from TRBV5-1 and TRBJ1-1, with a weak D call TRBD1 (6 bases). Germline V gene lookup returns CDR1 SGHRS and CDR2 YFSETQ. V lost 0 bases and J 8 bases, leaving 14 bases between the germline ends. This CDR3 is 14 amino acids long. CDR3 amino acids: CASSLASGVGEAFF. In nucleotides, the CDR3 is TGCGCCAGCAGCTTGGCCTCAGGGGTAGGCGAAGCTTTCTTT.

The chain combines TRBV6-1 with TRBJ2-7; possible D gene TRBD1, 5 bases. CDR1 is MNHNS and CDR2 is SASEGT in the germline V gene. This CDR3 is built from 14 residues. V lost 1 base to trimming and J lost 6 bases, with 13 bases between them. The DNA of the CDR3 is TGTGCCAGCAGTGAAGATAGGGTAAGGGGCGAGCAGTACTTC. It translates to CASSEDRVRGEQYF.

The chain joins TRBV11-2 to TRBJ2-7, with D perhaps TRBD1 (7 bases). The germline V and J ends were trimmed by 5 bases and 4 bases, with 21 bases remaining between them. CDR1 and CDR2 from the germline V gene are SGHAT and FQNNGV. This CDR3 has 16 residues. The CDR3 region is CASSPIAARGAYEQYF. CDR3 DNA: TGTGCCAGCAGCCCCATAGCGGCCAGGGGGGCGTACGAGCAGTACTTC.

This chain uses TRBV2 with TRBJ1-3; tentatively, D is TRBD1 (5 bases). Germline V gene lookup returns CDR1 SNHLY and CDR2 FYNNEI. CDR3 size: 14 residues. V was clipped by 7 bases and J by 0 bases, with 10 bases between them. CDR3 residues: CASIQDSSGNTIYF. As DNA, the CDR3 is TGTGCCAGCATCCAAGACAGCTCTGGAAACACCATATATTTT.

The J gene is TRBJ2-3, the V gene TRBV10-3, with TRBD1 as a possible D gene (5 bases). The V end was cut by 7 bases, the J end by 4 bases, with 15 bases between. Germline CDR1 ENHRY, CDR2 SYGVKD. There are 14 residues in the CDR3. The CDR3 reads CAITQQEWADTQYF. CDR3 bases: TGTGCCATCACCCAACAGGAGTGGGCAGATACGCAGTATTTT.

The chain employs TRBV5-5 and TRBJ2-7, with D unclear. V was cut by 0 bases and J by 0 bases, with 10 bases left in between. The germline gives CDR1 SGHKS, CDR2 YYEKEE (reference sequence). The CDR3 totals 15 residues. The CDR3 reads CASSLARTISYEQYF. The CDR3, as DNA: TGTGCCAGCAGCTTGGCCCGGACGATCTCCTACGAGCAGTACTTC.